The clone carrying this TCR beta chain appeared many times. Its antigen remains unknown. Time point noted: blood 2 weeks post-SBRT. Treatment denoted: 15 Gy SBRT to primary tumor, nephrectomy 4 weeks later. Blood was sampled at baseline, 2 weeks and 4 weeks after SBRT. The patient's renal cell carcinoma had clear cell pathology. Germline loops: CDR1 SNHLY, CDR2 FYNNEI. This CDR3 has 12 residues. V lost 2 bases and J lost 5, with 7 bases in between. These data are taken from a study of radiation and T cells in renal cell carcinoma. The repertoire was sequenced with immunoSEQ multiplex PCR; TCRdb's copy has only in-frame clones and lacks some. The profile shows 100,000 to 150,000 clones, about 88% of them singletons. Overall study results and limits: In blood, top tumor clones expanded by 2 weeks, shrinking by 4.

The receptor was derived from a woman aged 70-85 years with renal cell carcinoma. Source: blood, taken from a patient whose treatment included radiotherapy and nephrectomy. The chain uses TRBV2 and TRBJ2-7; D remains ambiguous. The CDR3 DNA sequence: TGTGCCAGCAGTGAACGGTCCCACGAGCAGTACTTC. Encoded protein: CASSERSHEQYF.